The present T cell receptor (beta chain) was sequenced within a study of identical twins. Details on this clonotype: Antigen: not known.

The CDR3 is 15 residues long. Between the trimmed V and J ends, which lost 0 bases and 4 bases, there was a span of 10 bases. In germline, CDR1 is MNHEY, CDR2 SMNVEV (reference sequence). Overall study results and limits: The models gave estimates that fell short of the out-of-frame TCR alpha sharing seen in monozygotic twins. Conclusions relied on cross-sectional statistical analysis, not following the same donors.

It was template switching that added a universal primer site, and there were unique molecular identifiers on the cDNA. TCRdb used MiXCR to reprocess the 5' RACE reads, holding one entry per CDR3 protein. The top ten hold approximately 0.94% of the sample, which has 690,000 or so distinct CDR3 sequences, 8% to 9% seen once. These data were also reused for a study on yellow fever vaccine responses in identical twins. That investigation notes: Vaccine T cell responses of twins reportedly seemed partly convergent and partly personalized.

Sample: PBMCs. The sequence was obtained from a woman between 18 and 29 years old in good health. This sequence joins TRBV27 and TRBJ2-4, with D perhaps being TRBD1 or TRBD2 (5 bases each). The CDR3 reads CASSLSPGSKNIQYF. As DNA, the CDR3 is TGTGCCAGCAGTTTATCGCCAGGGAGTAAAAACATTCAGTACTTC.